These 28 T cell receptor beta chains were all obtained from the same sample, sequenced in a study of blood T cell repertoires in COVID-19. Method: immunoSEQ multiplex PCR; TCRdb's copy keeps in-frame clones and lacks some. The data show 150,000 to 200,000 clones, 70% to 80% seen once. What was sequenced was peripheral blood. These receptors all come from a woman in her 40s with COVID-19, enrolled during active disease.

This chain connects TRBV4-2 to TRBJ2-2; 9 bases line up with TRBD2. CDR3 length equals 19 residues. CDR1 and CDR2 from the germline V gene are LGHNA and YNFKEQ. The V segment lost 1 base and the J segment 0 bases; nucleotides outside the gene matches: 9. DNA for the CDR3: TGTGCCAGCAGCCAAGCGGCTAGCGGGGTGGCGCCGAACACCGGGGAGCTGTTTTTT. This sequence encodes CASSQAASGVAPNTGELFF.

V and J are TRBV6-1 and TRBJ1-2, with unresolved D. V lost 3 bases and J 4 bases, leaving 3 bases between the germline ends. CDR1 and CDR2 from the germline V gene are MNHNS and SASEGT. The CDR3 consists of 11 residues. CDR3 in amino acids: CASSERYGYTF. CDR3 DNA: TGTGCCAGCAGTGAGCGCTATGGCTACACCTTC.

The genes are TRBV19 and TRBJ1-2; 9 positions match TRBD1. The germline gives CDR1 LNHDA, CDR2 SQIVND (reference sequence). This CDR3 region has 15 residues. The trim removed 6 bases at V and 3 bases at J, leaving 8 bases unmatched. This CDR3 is CASSSRDRAHYGYTF. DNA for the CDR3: TGTGCCAGTAGCAGCAGGGACAGGGCACACTATGGCTACACCTTC. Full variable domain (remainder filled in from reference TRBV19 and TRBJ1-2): DGGITQSPKYLFRKEGQNVTLSCEQNLNHDAMYWYRQDPGQGLRLIYYSQIVNDFQKGDIAEGYSVSREKKESFPLTVTSAQKNPTAFYLCASSSRDRAHYGYTFGSGTRLTVV.

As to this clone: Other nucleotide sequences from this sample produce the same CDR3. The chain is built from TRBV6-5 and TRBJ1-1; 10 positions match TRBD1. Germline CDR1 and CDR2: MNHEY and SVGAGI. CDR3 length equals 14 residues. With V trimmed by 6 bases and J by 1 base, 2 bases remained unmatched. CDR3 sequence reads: CASRRDRGNTEAFF. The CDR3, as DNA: TGTGCCAGCAGGAGGGACAGGGGGAACACTGAAGCTTTCTTT.

The CDR3 DNA follows: TGTGCCAGCAGCTTAAGACAGGGGAGAGGAAACACCATATATTTT. This gives the protein CASSLRQGRGNTIYF. The rearrangement joins TRBV7-2 to TRBJ1-3, with 8 bases aligning to TRBD1. Germline V gene data show CDR1 as SGHTA and CDR2 as FQGNSA. This CDR3 is built from 15 residues. Trimming at V came to 2 bases and at J to 4 bases, leaving 4 bases not matched to a gene.

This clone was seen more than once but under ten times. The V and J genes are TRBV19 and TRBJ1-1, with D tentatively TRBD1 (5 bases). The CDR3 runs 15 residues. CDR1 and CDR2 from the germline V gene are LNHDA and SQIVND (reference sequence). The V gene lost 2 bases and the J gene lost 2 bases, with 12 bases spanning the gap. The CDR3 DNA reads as TGTGCCAGTAGTATACCCCGGACATCCAACACTGAAGCTTTCTTT. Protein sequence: CASSIPRTSNTEAFF. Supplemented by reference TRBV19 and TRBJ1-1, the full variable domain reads DGGITQSPKYLFRKEGQNVTLSCEQNLNHDAMYWYRQDPGQGLRLIYYSQIVNDFQKGDIAEGYSVSREKKESFPLTVTSAQKNPTAFYLCASSIPRTSNTEAFFGQGTRLTVV.

The CDR3, as DNA: TGTGCCAGCAGTTTACGGGGTGACGGCTACACCTTC. It is translated as CASSLRGDGYTF. The chain is built from TRBV6-5 and TRBJ1-2; D gene unclear. CDR1 is MNHEY and CDR2 is SVGAGI in the germline V gene. The CDR3 extends over 12 amino acids. Deletions cut 4 bases from V and 8 bases from J, with 11 bases between.

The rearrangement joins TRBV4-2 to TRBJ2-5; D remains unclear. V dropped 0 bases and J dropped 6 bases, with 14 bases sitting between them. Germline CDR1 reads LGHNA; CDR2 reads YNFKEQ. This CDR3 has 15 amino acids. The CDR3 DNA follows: TGTGCCAGCAGCCAAGATCCAACTATAGCCCAGACCCAGTACTTC. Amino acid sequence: CASSQDPTIAQTQYF.

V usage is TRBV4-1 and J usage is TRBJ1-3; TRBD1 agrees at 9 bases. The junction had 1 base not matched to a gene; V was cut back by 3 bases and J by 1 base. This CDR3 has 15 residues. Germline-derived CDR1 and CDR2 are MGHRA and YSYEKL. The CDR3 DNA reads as TGCGCCAGCAGCCAGGACAGGGGTTCTGGAAACACCATATATTTT. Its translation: CASSQDRGSGNTIYF.

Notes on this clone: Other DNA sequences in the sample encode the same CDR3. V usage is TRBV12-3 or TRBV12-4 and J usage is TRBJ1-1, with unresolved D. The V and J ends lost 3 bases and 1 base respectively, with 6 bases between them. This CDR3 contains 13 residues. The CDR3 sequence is CASSFSGNTEAFF. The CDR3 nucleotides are TGTGCCAGCAGTTTTTCGGGGAACACTGAAGCTTTCTTT.

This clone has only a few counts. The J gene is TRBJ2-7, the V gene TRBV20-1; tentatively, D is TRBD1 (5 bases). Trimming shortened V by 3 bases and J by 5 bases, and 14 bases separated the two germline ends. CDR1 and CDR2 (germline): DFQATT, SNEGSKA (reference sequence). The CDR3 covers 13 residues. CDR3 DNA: TGCAGTGCTAGTGACAACTCAGGGCACGAGCAGTACTTC. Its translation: CSASDNSGHEQYF.

The CDR3 region has the DNA TGCGCCAGCAGCCAAGATAGGGGCGCAGCCAACTATGGCTACACCTTC. Amino acid sequence: CASSQDRGAANYGYTF. The rearrangement uses TRBV4-3 and TRBJ1-2, with D possibly TRBD1 on 5 matching bases. The CDR3 spans 16 residues. V shed 0 bases and J shed 2 bases, with 13 bases lying between them. Germline loops: CDR1 LGHNA, CDR2 YSLEER.

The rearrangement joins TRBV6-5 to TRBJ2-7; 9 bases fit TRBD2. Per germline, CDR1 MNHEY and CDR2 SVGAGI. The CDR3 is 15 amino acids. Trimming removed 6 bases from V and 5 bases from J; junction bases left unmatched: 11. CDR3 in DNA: TGTGCCAGCAGGTTACGGAGCGGGAGGTACGACGAGCAGTACTTC. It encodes CASRLRSGRYDEQYF.

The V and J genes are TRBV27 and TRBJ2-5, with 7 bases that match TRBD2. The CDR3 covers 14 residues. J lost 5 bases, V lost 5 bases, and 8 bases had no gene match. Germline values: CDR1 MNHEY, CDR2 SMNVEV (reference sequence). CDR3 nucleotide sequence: TGTGCCAGCAGTCGGGGGAGGGCCTTGGAGACCCAGTACTTC. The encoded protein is CASSRGRALETQYF.

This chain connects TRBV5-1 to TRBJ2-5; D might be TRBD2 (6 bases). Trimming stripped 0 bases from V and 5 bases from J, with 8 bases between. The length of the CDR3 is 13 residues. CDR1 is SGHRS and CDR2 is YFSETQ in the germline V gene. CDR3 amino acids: CASSLGGKETQYF. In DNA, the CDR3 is TGCGCCAGCAGCTTGGGCGGGAAGGAGACCCAGTACTTC.

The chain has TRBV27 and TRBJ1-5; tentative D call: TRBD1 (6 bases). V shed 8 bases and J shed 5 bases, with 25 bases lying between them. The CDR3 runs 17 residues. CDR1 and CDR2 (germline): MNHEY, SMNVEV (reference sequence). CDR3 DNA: TGTGCCAGCGGTAAAGGGGGGGCGATCCTTTTGCATCAGCCCCAGCATTTT. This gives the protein CASGKGGAILLHQPQHF.

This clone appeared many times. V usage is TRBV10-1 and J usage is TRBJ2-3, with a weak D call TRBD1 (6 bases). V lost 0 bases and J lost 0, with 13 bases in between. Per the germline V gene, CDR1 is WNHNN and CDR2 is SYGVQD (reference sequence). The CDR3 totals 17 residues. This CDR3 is CASSESLWGQSTDTQYF. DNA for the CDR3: TGCGCCAGCAGTGAGTCTCTGTGGGGGCAGAGCACAGATACGCAGTATTTT.

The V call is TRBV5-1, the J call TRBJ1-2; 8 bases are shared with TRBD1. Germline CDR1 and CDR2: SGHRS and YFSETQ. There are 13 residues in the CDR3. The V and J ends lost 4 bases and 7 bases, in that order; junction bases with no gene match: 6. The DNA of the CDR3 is TGCGCCAGCAGCCCCGGACAGGGAAGTGGCTACACCTTC. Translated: CASSPGQGSGYTF.

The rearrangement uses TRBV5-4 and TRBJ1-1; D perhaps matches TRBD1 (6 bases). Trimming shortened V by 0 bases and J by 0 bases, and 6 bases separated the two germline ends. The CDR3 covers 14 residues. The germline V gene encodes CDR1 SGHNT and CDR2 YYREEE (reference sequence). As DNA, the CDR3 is TGTGCCAGCAGCTTGGACAGGGTGAACACTGAAGCTTTCTTT. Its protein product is CASSLDRVNTEAFF. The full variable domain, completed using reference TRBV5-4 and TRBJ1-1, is ETGVTQSPTHLIKTRGQQVTLRCSSQSGHNTVSWYQQALGQGPQFIFQYYREEENGRGNFPPRFSGLQFPNYSSELNVNALELDDSALYLCASSLDRVNTEAFFGQGTRLTVV.

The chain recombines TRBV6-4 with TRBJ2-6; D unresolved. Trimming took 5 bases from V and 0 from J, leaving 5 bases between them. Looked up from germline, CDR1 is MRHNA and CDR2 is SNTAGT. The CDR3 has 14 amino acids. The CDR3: CASSLYSGANVLTF. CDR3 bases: TGTGCCAGCAGTCTTTACTCTGGGGCCAACGTCCTGACTTTC.

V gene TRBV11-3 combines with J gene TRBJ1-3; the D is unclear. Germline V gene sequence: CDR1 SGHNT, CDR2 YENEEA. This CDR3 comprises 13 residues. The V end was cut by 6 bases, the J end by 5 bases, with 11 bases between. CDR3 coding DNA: TGTGCCAGCAGTTACGAGGGAAGAAACACCATATATTTT. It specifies CASSYEGRNTIYF.

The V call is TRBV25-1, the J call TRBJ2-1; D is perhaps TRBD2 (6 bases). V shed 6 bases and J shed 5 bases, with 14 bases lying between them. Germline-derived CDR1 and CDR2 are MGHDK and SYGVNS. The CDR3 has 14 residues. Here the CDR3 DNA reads TGTGCCAGCAGAGACCCGGGACTCCACAATGAGCAGTTCTTC. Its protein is CASRDPGLHNEQFF.

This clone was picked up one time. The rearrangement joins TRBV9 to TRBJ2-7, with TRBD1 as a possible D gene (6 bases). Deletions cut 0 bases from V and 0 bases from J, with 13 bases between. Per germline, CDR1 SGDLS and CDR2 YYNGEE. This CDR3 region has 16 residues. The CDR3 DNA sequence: TGTGCCAGCAGCGTAGGCCCAGTACAGGGCTCCTACGAGCAGTACTTC. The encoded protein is CASSVGPVQGSYEQYF. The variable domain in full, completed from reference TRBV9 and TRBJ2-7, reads DSGVTQTPKHLITATGQRVTLRCSPRSGDLSVYWYQQSLDQGLQFLIQYYNGEERAKGNILERFSAQQFPDLHSELNLSSLELGDSALYFCASSVGPVQGSYEQYFGPGTRLTVT.

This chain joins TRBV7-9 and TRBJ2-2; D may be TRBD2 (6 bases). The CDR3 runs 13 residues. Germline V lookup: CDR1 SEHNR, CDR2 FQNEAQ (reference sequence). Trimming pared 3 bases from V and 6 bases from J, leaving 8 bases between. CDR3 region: CASSFGGSGELFF. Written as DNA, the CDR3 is TGTGCCAGCAGCTTCGGGGGATCCGGGGAGCTGTTTTTT.

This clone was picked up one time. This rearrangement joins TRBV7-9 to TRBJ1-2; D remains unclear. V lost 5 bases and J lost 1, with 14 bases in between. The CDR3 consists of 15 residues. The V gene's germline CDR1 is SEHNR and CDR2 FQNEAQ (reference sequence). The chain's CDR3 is CASSGRTDLNYGYTF. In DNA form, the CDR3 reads TGTGCCAGCAGCGGACGGACTGATCTTAACTATGGCTACACCTTC.

CDR3 sequence (DNA): TGTGCCAGTAGTACCCTACTAGCGGGAGTTGGGGCCAACGTCCTGACTTTC. Protein sequence: CASSTLLAGVGANVLTF. The chain is built from TRBV19 and TRBJ2-6; 11 bases are a match to TRBD2. Per germline, CDR1 LNHDA and CDR2 SQIVND (reference sequence). The CDR3 totals 17 residues. V shed 4 bases, J shed 3 bases, and the junction held 5 bases outside the gene matches.

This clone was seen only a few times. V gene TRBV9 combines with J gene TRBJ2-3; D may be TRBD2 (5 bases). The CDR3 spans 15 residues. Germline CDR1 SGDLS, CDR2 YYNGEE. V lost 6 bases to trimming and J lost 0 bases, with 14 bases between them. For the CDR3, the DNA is TGTGCCAGCAACCCCGGGGAGACGAGCACAGATACGCAGTATTTT. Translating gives CASNPGETSTDTQYF.

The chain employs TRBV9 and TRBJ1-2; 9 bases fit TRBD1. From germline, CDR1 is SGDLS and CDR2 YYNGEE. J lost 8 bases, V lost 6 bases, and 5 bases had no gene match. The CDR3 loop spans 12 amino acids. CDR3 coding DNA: TGTGCCAGCAAAGGGACAGGGAAAGGCTACACCTTC. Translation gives CASKGTGKGYTF.